The TCR beta chain under discussion was sequenced for a study of OX40 agonist ivuxolimab in advanced cancers. Study information: Partial responses were achieved by three patients: one hepatocellular carcinoma, two cutaneous melanoma. Study observations and caveats: No antigen was identified for the clonally expanded peripheral T cells. Fewer expanded clones were found on average in CD4+ than in CD8+ T cells.

In the case of this clone: As yet, its antigen is unknown.

The repertoire was sequenced with immunoSEQ multiplex PCR; TCRdb's copy has only in-frame clones and lacks some. There are 55,000 to 70,000 clones in the sample; about 83% occur only once, and around 2.7% lies in the top ten. At baseline, cycle 4 day 1, and cycle 7 day 1, blood was sampled. Per germline, CDR1 KGHSH and CDR2 LQKENI. The CDR3 is 14 residues long. Trimming pared 4 bases from V and 1 base from J, leaving 10 bases between. The clonotype was recovered from an adult with an advanced solid tumor such as melanoma, head and neck, liver or kidney cancer. The chain employs TRBV18 and TRBJ2-5, with a possible D match to TRBD2 (6 bases). This specimen was CD4+ or CD8+ T cells sorted from blood, taken in a trial of the OX40 agonist ivuxolimab. The CDR3 DNA reads TGTGCCAGCTCACAACCGGGACTCCAAGAGACCCAGTACTTC. Translated: CASSQPGLQETQYF.